Each of the 20 T cell receptor beta chains below was sequenced from the same sample in a study of T cell responses to AZD1222 COVID-19 vaccine. TCRdb keeps only in-frame clones here, not all; method: immunoSEQ multiplex PCR. This repertoire shows approximately 130,000 clones, around 89% found once; its top ten account for around 10%. The sequencing here drew on peripheral blood, taken on day 0 of MenACWY control vaccination. These receptors were obtained from an adult in good health.

V is TRBV6-1 and J is TRBJ1-3; D is uncertain. This CDR3 contains 13 residues. Germline CDR1 reads MNHNS; CDR2 reads SASEGT. The V gene lost 0 bases and the J gene lost 6 bases, with 6 bases spanning the gap. CDR3 in amino acids: CASSEAIQNTIYF. For the CDR3, the DNA is TGTGCCAGCAGTGAAGCGATTCAAAACACCATATATTTT.

V gene TRBV6-5 combines with J gene TRBJ2-5, with 9 nucleotides matching TRBD1. Germline V gene sequence: CDR1 MNHEY, CDR2 SVGAGI. V shed 5 bases, J shed 5 bases, and the junction held 6 bases outside the gene matches. The length of the CDR3 is 14 residues. The chain's CDR3 is CASSQTGGRETQYF. CDR3 DNA sequence: TGTGCCAGCAGTCAGACAGGGGGTCGGGAGACCCAGTACTTC.

The chain employs TRBV4-1 and TRBJ2-7; 7 bases map to TRBD1. The CDR3 is 15 amino acids. V shed 1 base, J shed 2 bases, and the junction held 5 bases outside the gene matches. Germline values: CDR1 MGHRA, CDR2 YSYEKL. CDR3 loop: CASSQVTGSTYEQYF. For the CDR3, the DNA is TGCGCCAGCAGCCAAGTGACAGGGAGTACCTACGAGCAGTACTTC.

V usage is TRBV19 and J usage is TRBJ2-7; the match to TRBD1 covers 9 bases. The CDR3 sequence is 13 residues long. Germline-derived CDR1 and CDR2 are LNHDA and SQIVND (reference sequence). V dropped 5 bases and J dropped 7; count of bases not matched to a gene: 6. CDR3: CASSGTGIREQYF. In nucleotides, the CDR3 is TGTGCCAGTAGTGGGACAGGGATACGAGAGCAGTACTTC.

J is TRBJ2-2 and V is TRBV7-6; 7 nucleotides line up with TRBD1. The V segment lost 4 bases and the J segment 0 bases; nucleotides outside the gene matches: 2. The germline CDR1 and CDR2 sequences are SGHVS and FNYEAQ. The CDR3 consists of 15 residues. Here the CDR3 reads CASSSTGANTGELFF. Here the CDR3 DNA reads TGTGCCAGCAGCTCTACAGGGGCGAACACCGGGGAGCTGTTTTTT.

This sequence joins TRBV7-9 and TRBJ2-1; D might be TRBD2 (5 bases). Trimming pared 1 base from V and 6 bases from J, leaving 7 bases between. This CDR3 contains 13 residues. Germline lookup yields CDR1 SEHNR and CDR2 FQNEAQ (reference sequence). DNA of the CDR3: TGTGCCAGCAGCTTAGTACTAGGCAATGAGCAGTTCTTC. It codes for CASSLVLGNEQFF.

V usage is TRBV5-1 and J usage is TRBJ1-1; D remains ambiguous. The CDR3 consists of 16 residues. CDR1 is SGHRS, CDR2 YFSETQ, per germline. Trimming left V 4 bases short and J 1 base short, with 17 bases between. CDR3 amino acids: CASSNGRVWRNTEAFF. For the CDR3, the DNA is TGCGCCAGCAGCAACGGGAGGGTTTGGAGGAACACTGAAGCTTTCTTT.

The chain uses TRBV11-2 and TRBJ1-2; 7 nucleotides align to TRBD1. CDR3 length equals 13 residues. The germline CDR1 and CDR2 sequences are SGHAT and FQNNGV. V lost 6 bases to trimming and J lost 5 bases; unmatched junction nucleotides: 6. The CDR3 DNA follows: TGTGCCAGCAGTTTCAGGGGGGGATATGGCTACACCTTC. Encoded protein: CASSFRGGYGYTF. Supplemented by reference TRBV11-2 and TRBJ1-2, the full variable domain reads EAGVAQSPRYKIIEKRQSVAFWCNPISGHATLYWYQQILGQGPKLLIQFQNNGVVDDSQLPKDRFSAERLKGVDSTLKIQPAKLEDSAVYLCASSFRGGYGYTFGSGTRLTVV.

The V and J genes are TRBV6-1 and TRBJ1-2, with 11 bases that match TRBD1. Trimming at V came to 5 bases and at J to 4 bases, leaving 3 bases not matched to a gene. The CDR3 consists of 14 residues. CDR1 and CDR2 from the germline V gene are MNHNS and SASEGT. The CDR3 spells CASSRGQGAYGYTF. The CDR3 nucleotides read TGTGCCAGCAGTCGTGGACAGGGGGCCTATGGCTACACCTTC.

The gene calls are TRBV5-8 and TRBJ2-5; D not certain. The germline V gene has CDR1 SGHTS and CDR2 YDEGEE. CDR3 length: 11 amino acids. Trimming removed 4 bases at V and 7 bases at J, with 8 bases between. CDR3 DNA sequence: TGTGCCAGCAGCGTTCAGAGGACCCAGTACTTC. Protein: CASSVQRTQYF.

The gene calls are TRBV2 and TRBJ2-5; D unresolved. The CDR3 extends over 13 amino acids. Germline CDR1 SNHLY, CDR2 FYNNEI. The V gene lost 11 bases and the J gene lost 1 base, with 14 bases spanning the gap. DNA of the CDR3: TGTGCCGGGCTTCGGAATTTCCAAGAGACCCAGTACTTC. Translating it yields CAGLRNFQETQYF.

This sequence joins TRBV14 and TRBJ2-7; D might be TRBD1 (5 bases). Looked up from germline, CDR1 is SGHDN and CDR2 is FVKESK. Trimming cost V 1 base and J 3 bases, with 13 bases left between them. The length of the CDR3 is 15 residues. CDR3 DNA: TGTGCCAGCAGCCAAGCAAGGGGCGCAATCTACGAGCAGTACTTC. It yields the protein CASSQARGAIYEQYF.

V gene TRBV9 combines with J gene TRBJ2-3; a possible D gene is TRBD2 (5 bases). Germline V CDR1 and CDR2: SGDLS, YYNGEE. Trimming took off 0 bases at V and 4 bases at J, with 12 bases between the two ends. This CDR3 region has 15 residues. CDR3 loop: CASSVALAEADTQYF. In DNA form, the CDR3 reads TGTGCCAGCAGCGTAGCTCTAGCAGAGGCAGATACGCAGTATTTT.

The chain links TRBV10-1 to TRBJ2-3; 16 bases agree with TRBD2. The CDR3 is 16 residues long. Germline trimming cut 6 bases from V and 2 bases from J; bases unmatched to any gene: 2. Germline V gene sequence: CDR1 WNHNN, CDR2 SYGVQD (reference sequence). CDR3 in DNA: TGCGCCAGCAGCGGGACTAGCGGGAGGGCCACAGATACGCAGTATTTT. This gives the protein CASSGTSGRATDTQYF.

V gene TRBV27 combines with J gene TRBJ1-6, with D perhaps matching TRBD1 (6 bases). From germline, CDR1 is MNHEY and CDR2 SMNVEV (reference sequence). Deletions cut 5 bases from V and 10 bases from J, with 18 bases between. The CDR3 has 15 residues. CDR3 loop: CASSGPTGQDSPLHF. The CDR3, as DNA: TGTGCCAGCAGTGGACCGACAGGTCAAGACTCACCCCTCCACTTT.

This sequence joins TRBV20-1 and TRBJ2-7; D remains unclear. Looked up from germline, CDR1 is DFQATT and CDR2 is SNEGSKA (reference sequence). The CDR3 is made up of 14 amino acids. V was clipped by 3 bases and J by 5 bases, with 17 bases between them. For the CDR3, the DNA is TGCAGTGCTAGTGGTGAAAGGGATGTCAACGAGCAGTACTTC. Translating it yields CSASGERDVNEQYF.

The chain is built from TRBV7-6 and TRBJ2-1; the D is unclear. Germline CDR1 SGHVS, CDR2 FNYEAQ. This CDR3 has 12 amino acids. V shed 1 base and J shed 6 bases, with 4 bases lying between them. The CDR3 DNA reads as TGTGCCAGCAGCTTAGTGCCCAATGAGCAGTTCTTC. Amino acid sequence: CASSLVPNEQFF.

This chain links TRBV27 with TRBJ2-1, with 9 bases aligning to TRBD2. Germline V CDR1 and CDR2: MNHEY, SMNVEV (reference sequence). There are 19 residues in the CDR3. V was pared by 2 bases and J by 6 bases, with 17 bases of the junction left unmatched. The CDR3 region is CASSLEQREVPFVRNEQFF. The CDR3 DNA is TGTGCCAGCAGTTTAGAGCAGCGGGAGGTCCCCTTCGTCCGCAATGAGCAGTTCTTC.

This clone was found a few times. The identical CDR3 is also encoded by other nucleotide sequences in the sample. This chain links TRBV6-5 with TRBJ1-1; TRBD1 agrees at 9 bases. CDR3 length: 15 amino acids. Losses at the gene ends were 0 bases for V and 3 bases for J; bases not matched to a gene: 2. CDR1 MNHEY and CDR2 SVGAGI come from the germline V gene. CDR3 in amino acids: CASSYSRTGDTEAFF. CDR3 coding DNA: TGTGCCAGCAGTTACTCGAGGACAGGGGACACTGAAGCTTTCTTT.

V and J are TRBV6-5 and TRBJ1-2, with unresolved D. CDR1 and CDR2 from the germline V gene are MNHEY and SVGAGI. Trimming took 6 bases from V and 4 from J, leaving 6 bases between them. The CDR3 length is 11 residues. CDR3: CASRYGYGYTF. The CDR3 nucleotides read TGTGCCAGCAGGTACGGCTATGGCTACACCTTC.